A single sample gave rise to the 10 T cell receptor beta chains below, sequenced in a study of human T cells and chemical hapten exposure. Time point given: pre-sensitization, week 0. The treatment here: therapeutic diphenylcyclopropenone sensitization with weekly scalp DPC. One entry per CDR3 protein results from TCRdb running MiXCR on the RACE reads. Of 300,000 to 450,000 distinct CDR3 sequences detected, approximately 5.1% appear once; the ten largest clones hold about 2.5%. Sequenced material: whole blood, taken in connection with sensitization to the hapten diphenylcyclopropenone (DPC). All receptors come from a woman in her fifties or sixties with alopecia areata. Some clones in this sample may be carry-over from other donors' samples.

This clonotype has at least ten counts. The rearrangement joins TRBV20-1 to TRBJ2-3, with TRBD2 as a possible D gene (6 bases). V lost 1 base and J lost 3, with 11 bases in between. The CDR3 length is 14 residues. The germline CDR1 and CDR2 sequences are DFQATT and SNEGSKA (reference sequence). CDR3 protein: CSARGTMGTDTQYF. DNA of the CDR3: TGCAGTGCTAGAGGGACTATGGGTACAGATACGCAGTATTTT.

This clonotype was recorded at least ten times. The V gene is TRBV2, the J gene TRBJ1-1, with D uncertain. CDR1 and CDR2 from the germline V gene are SNHLY and FYNNEI. The CDR3 runs to 13 residues. With 6 bases removed from V and 1 base from J, the gap between germline ends came to 9 bases. The chain's CDR3 is CASSGERNTEAFF. For the CDR3, the DNA is TGTGCCAGCAGCGGGGAAAGGAACACTGAAGCTTTCTTT.

This clonotype was seen only a few times. This chain uses TRBV7-2 with TRBJ2-6; unclear D gene. CDR1 SGHTA and CDR2 FQGNSA come from the germline V gene. The V end lost 1 base, the J end lost 2 bases, and 6 bases lay between the germline ends. This CDR3 region has 15 residues. The CDR3 protein is CASSLDTAGANVLTF. In DNA, the CDR3 is TGTGCCAGCAGCTTAGATACAGCTGGGGCCAACGTCCTGACTTTC.

The chain recombines TRBV9 with TRBJ2-6; TRBD1 is a possible D gene (6 bases). Germline assignment: CDR1 SGDLS and CDR2 YYNGEE. Trimming removed 0 bases from V and 0 bases from J, with 7 bases in between. CDR3 length equals 16 residues. Written as DNA, the CDR3 is TGTGCCAGCAGCGTAGGCAGGGGCTCTGGGGCCAACGTCCTGACTTTC. Translated: CASSVGRGSGANVLTF.

This chain uses TRBV15 with TRBJ2-7; 11 bases map to TRBD1. Trimming at V came to 5 bases and at J to 4 bases, leaving 4 bases not matched to a gene. The CDR3 extends over 14 amino acids. CDR1 and CDR2 from the germline V gene are LNHNV and YYDKDF (reference sequence). The CDR3 loop reads CATSAGTGGYEQYF. The CDR3 DNA reads as TGTGCCACCAGCGCCGGGACAGGGGGTTACGAGCAGTACTTC.

This clonotype was counted at least ten times. The chain carries TRBV29-1 and TRBJ2-7; D not resolved. The CDR3 contains 11 residues. Germline V gene data show CDR1 as SQVTM and CDR2 as ANQGSEA. Trimming shortened V by 6 bases and J by 5 bases, and 11 bases separated the two germline ends. DNA for the CDR3: TGCAGCGTACGAAGTCCCAACGAGCAGTACTTC. Translating gives CSVRSPNEQYF.

V usage is TRBV20-1 and J usage is TRBJ2-5; D possibly matches TRBD1 or TRBD2 (5 bases each). This CDR3 comprises 14 residues. V lost 5 bases, J lost 4 bases, and 17 bases lay in between. Looked up from germline, CDR1 is DFQATT and CDR2 is SNEGSKA (reference sequence). Here the CDR3 reads CSAGGRRGIETQYF. Here the CDR3 DNA reads TGCAGTGCTGGAGGTAGAAGGGGTATAGAGACCCAGTACTTC.

The sample holds a few counts of this clonotype. The chain employs TRBV19 and TRBJ2-6; a possible D gene is TRBD2 (5 bases). Trimming removed 7 bases from V and 4 bases from J, with 14 bases in between. The CDR3 spans 15 residues. Per the germline V gene, CDR1 is LNHDA and CDR2 is SQIVND (reference sequence). In nucleotides, the CDR3 is TGTGCCAGTAACCAACGGACGGGAGGGGCCAACGTCCTGACTTTC. It codes for CASNQRTGGANVLTF.

This clonotype has ten or more counts. V and J are TRBV29-1 and TRBJ2-2, with D unresolved. V lost 7 bases, J lost 2 bases, and 11 bases lay in between. The length of the CDR3 is 13 residues. Per germline, CDR1 SQVTM and CDR2 ANQGSEA. CDR3 nucleotides: TGCAGCGCATCAACCGGTAACACCGGGGAGCTGTTTTTT. This gives the protein CSASTGNTGELFF.

A few counts support this clonotype. The rearrangement joins TRBV10-3 to TRBJ2-7, with a possible D match to TRBD1 (6 bases). CDR1 and CDR2 (germline): ENHRY, SYGVKD. The V end was cut by 3 bases, the J end by 0 bases, with 9 bases between. This CDR3 is 14 amino acids long. CDR3 loop: CAISDRGPSYEQYF. The CDR3 coding sequence is TGTGCCATCAGTGACAGGGGACCCTCCTACGAGCAGTACTTC.